A selection of T cell receptor beta chains follows, all from one sample in a study of cytomegalovirus exposure and HLA in healthy donors. The assay was immunoSEQ multiplex PCR, and TCRdb's table has in-frame clones only and misses some. The sample comprises under 150,000 clones, 70% to 85% of which are singletons, and approximately 2.4% rests with the top ten. Source material: PBMCs. Source of these receptors: a male donor in good health and CMV-seronegative. Each CDR3 is given with its conserved first and last residue.

TRBV6-5	CASSYRTSGNTGELFF
TRBV5-4	CASSLTLAGTETQYF
TRBV6-5	CASRGLAGGTGELFF
TRBV18	CASSPSRGSENEQFF
TRBV11-3	CASSFLAGDEQYF
TRBV11-2	CASSLVGGDTEAFF
TRBV29-1	CSVEEGLGELFF
TRBV5-5	CASSLETGAYNEAFF
TRBV27	CASRPRQNSPLHF
TRBV6-5	CASSYGTGDNEQFF
TRBV6-5	CASSYVLGSTEAFF
TRBV5-4	CASSLGVQIGDTQYF
TRBV6-6	CASSYDSSYNEQFF
TRBV7-9	CASNIGTGSDTEAFF
TRBV6-6	CASSPPGTGNQPQHF
TRBV5-1	CASSLSGDYEQYF
TRBV2	CASTRLADSTDTQYF
TRBV25-1	CASSDTNYRNATDTQYF
TRBV6-4	CASRGFSSGHYNEQFF
TRBV6-5	CASTPRWGNEQYF
TRBV7-9	CASSNLAGNYNEQFF
TRBV5-4	CASSTRTGYEQYF
TRBV5-1	CASSSGQGGRHEQFF
TRBV6-5	CASTSGQTGSGELFF
TRBV18	CASSRTEGLIEAFF
TRBV7-8	CASSPGTGYEQYF
TRBV29-1	CSVEDPDQPQHF
TRBV4-3	CASSQRWTGAFRPLESKEAFF
TRBV7-2	CASSFPRQGTGNTIYF
TRBV12-5	CASVRLGVADTQYF
TRBV6-5	CASSPQGDYGYTF
TRBV29-1	CSVGRGVGTEAFF
TRBV10-1	CATLSGPHSYEQYF
TRBV9	CASSGEGSYNEQFF
TRBV19	CASSKGLAGGGQETQYF
TRBV4-3	CASSRDEGGTEAFF
TRBV5-6	CASSPGQGNQPRHF
TRBV9	CASSVGGGWGGSYNEQFF
TRBV4-3	CASSQEGGETQYF
TRBV30	CAWSVVAAEAFF
TRBV7-9	CASSKQGVTEAFF
TRBV10-3	CAIRENDVAGSSGANVLTF